This entry describes one TCR beta chain. The CDR3 length is 13 residues. Germline lookup yields CDR1 MGHRA and CDR2 YSYEKL. The trim removed 3 bases at V and 10 bases at J, leaving 2 bases unmatched. The data originate from a study of blood T cell repertoires in COVID-19. Study information: T cells, B-cell-depleted T cells, or PBMCs supplied cDNA or gDNA.

One Seattle source followed patients from active infection through their disease course. Per the authors' pipeline: The authors estimated nucleated cell counts from reference gene primer amplification. Sequencing used immunoSEQ multiplex PCR; TCRdb keeps in-frame clones, though not all of them. V and J calls plus clone size are reproduced from that table; the DNA served to infer D and trimming. The sample carries over 250,000 clones, roughly 92% recorded once. The receptor was isolated from a woman between 25 and 40 years old with COVID-19, enrolled during active disease. This sequence joins TRBV4-1 and TRBJ1-6; 8 bases match TRBD1. Sequencing was carried out using peripheral blood. The CDR3 sequence: CASSQGQESPLHF. The CDR3 nucleotides read TGCGCCAGCAGCCAGGGACAGGAATCACCCCTCCACTTT.